Listed below are T cell receptor beta chains from one sample, sequenced in a study of chemoradiotherapy in HPV16-positive cancers. Assay: immunoSEQ multiplex PCR; the TCRdb copy retains only in-frame clones and omits some. This table holds 11,000 or so clones, around three quarters found once. This specimen was acquired from a patient who underwent chemoradiotherapy. The receptors stem from a human donor with HPV-associated anogenital cancer. CDR3s include the opening cysteine and the closing phenylalanine or tryptophan. A D gene is named only where the DNA matches it firmly. Rows give clone size only sometimes, using once, few, many, or a class for an expanded clone.

cdr3_aa cdr3_nt j_call v_call d_call clone_size
CSARAYEQFF TGCAGTGCTAGAGCCTATGAGCAGTTCTTC TRBJ2-1 TRBV20-1 NA few
CASSLGGEVTGELFF TGTGCCAGCAGCTTAGGTGGGGAGGTCACCGGGGAGCTGTTTTTT TRBJ2-2 TRBV11-3 NA few
CASMPQSSTDTQYF TGTGCCAGCATGCCTCAATCTAGCACAGATACGCAGTATTTT TRBJ2-3 TRBV9 NA once
CAISESGHRRGYTF TGTGCCATCAGTGAGTCGGGGCACCGTCGCGGCTACACCTTC TRBJ1-2 TRBV10-3 NA few
CASSNNEGSGANVLTF TGCGCCAGCAGCAATAATGAGGGCTCTGGGGCCAACGTCCTGACTTTC TRBJ2-6 TRBV4-3 NA NA
CASSSQGDLYEQYF TGTGCCAGCAGCTCGCAGGGGGATCTCTACGAGCAGTACTTC TRBJ2-7 TRBV5-6 TRBD1 NA
CASSPGTSETQYF TGTGCCAGCAGCCCCGGGACTAGCGAGACCCAGTACTTC TRBJ2-5 TRBV6-5 TRBD2 NA
CASSRQGLPQETQYF TGTGCCAGCAGCCGACAGGGGCTACCCCAAGAGACCCAGTACTTC TRBJ2-5 TRBV2 TRBD1 NA
CASSSDGYSPLHF TGTGCCAGTAGTTCGGACGGGTATTCACCCCTCCACTTT TRBJ1-6 TRBV19 NA NA
CASGTSGYNEQFF TGCGCCAGCGGGACTAGCGGATACAATGAGCAGTTCTTC TRBJ2-1 TRBV5-1 TRBD2 NA
CASSPDYNEQFF TGTGCCAGCAGTCCGGATTACAATGAGCAGTTCTTC TRBJ2-1 TRBV6-1 NA NA
CASSPGDSNTEAFF TGCGCCAGCTCCCCGGGGGATTCCAACACTGAAGCTTTCTTT TRBJ1-1 TRBV4-1 NA NA
CSVDGGGRNYGYTF TGCAGCGTTGACGGGGGCGGTCGGAACTATGGCTACACCTTC TRBJ1-2 TRBV29-1 NA NA
CASSPKSAGGFGYTF TGTGCCAGCAGCCCGAAGTCTGCAGGGGGCTTTGGCTACACCTTC TRBJ1-2 TRBV5-6 TRBD1 NA
CASSHGTSGGRAYNEQFF TGCGCCAGCAGCCACGGGACTAGCGGGGGACGAGCATACAATGAGCAGTTCTTC TRBJ2-1 TRBV4-1 TRBD2 NA
CASSLLRTDTQYF TGTGCCAGCAGCTTACTTCGTACAGATACGCAGTATTTT TRBJ2-3 TRBV7-3 NA NA
CASSLVGETQYF TGCGCCAGCAGCTTGGTAGGTGAGACCCAGTACTTC TRBJ2-5 TRBV5-1 NA once
CASTRVAKQEAFF TGTGCCAGCACTAGGGTGGCTAAGCAAGAAGCTTTCTTT TRBJ1-1 TRBV2 NA NA
CASSLEAGTDTQYF TGTGCCAGCAGCTTAGAAGCAGGGACAGATACGCAGTATTTT TRBJ2-3 TRBV11-3 NA NA
CASSSNNSPLHF TGTGCCAGCAGTTCGAATAATTCACCCCTCCACTTT TRBJ1-6 TRBV6-6 NA NA
CAPRVWPLYNSPLHF TGTGCCCCTCGGGTTTGGCCTCTATATAATTCACCCCTCCACTTT TRBJ1-6 TRBV19 NA NA
CASSQETGGGQPQHF TGCGCCAGCAGCCAAGAGACAGGGGGCGGGCAGCCCCAGCATTTT TRBJ1-5 TRBV4-1 TRBD1 NA
CASSPSGGAGDTQYF TGTGCCAGCAGCCCCAGCGGGGGGGCAGGAGATACGCAGTATTTT TRBJ2-3 TRBV28 TRBD2 NA
CASRGLGEGETQYF TGTGCCAGTAGGGGACTGGGGGAAGGAGAGACCCAGTACTTC TRBJ2-5 TRBV19 NA NA
CASSLWGTGSTDTQYF TGTGCCAGCAGCTTATGGGGGACAGGGAGCACAGATACGCAGTATTTT TRBJ2-3 TRBV11-2 TRBD1 NA
CASSQALGTVSGYTF TGTGCCAGCAGCCAAGCCTTGGGGACAGTGAGTGGCTACACCTTC TRBJ1-2 TRBV14 TRBD1 NA
CASSQDRGTEAYEQYF TGTGCCAGCAGCCAAGATCGCGGGACGGAGGCCTACGAGCAGTACTTC TRBJ2-7 TRBV14 NA few
CASSIGSVNEQYF TGTGCCAGTAGTATAGGCAGCGTCAACGAGCAGTACTTC TRBJ2-7 TRBV19 NA NA
CASSLRTVGGYTF TGTGCCAGCAGCCTCCGAACCGTGGGGGGCTACACCTTC TRBJ1-2 TRBV14 NA NA
CSASRGYEQFF TGCAGTGCTAGTCGGGGCTATGAGCAGTTCTTC TRBJ2-1 TRBV20-1 NA NA
CASSSKLAGGSSSYNEQFF TGTGCCAGCAGCTCCAAACTAGCGGGGGGATCCAGCTCCTACAATGAGCAGTTCTTC TRBJ2-1 TRBV7-9 TRBD2 NA
CASSDGTHIMSNQPQHF TGTGCCAGCAGCGACGGGACCCACATAATGAGCAATCAGCCCCAGCATTTT TRBJ1-5 TRBV7-8 NA NA
CASKDRGHGNTIYF TGTGCCAGCAAAGACAGGGGGCATGGAAACACCATATATTTT TRBJ1-3 TRBV2 TRBD1 NA
CASSQVMGPSGNTIYF TGTGCCAGCAGCCAAGTGATGGGGCCGTCTGGAAACACCATATATTTT TRBJ1-3 TRBV14 NA few
CSAPILAGQYF TGCAGTGCCCCCATCCTAGCGGGGCAGTATTTT TRBJ2-3 TRBV20-1 TRBD2 once
CASSRRTSGGAETQYF TGTGCCAGCAGCCGCCGGACTAGCGGGGGGGCAGAGACCCAGTACTTC TRBJ2-5 TRBV7-2 TRBD2 NA
CASSPQGPTDTQYF TGTGCCAGCAGCCCACAGGGTCCCACAGATACGCAGTATTTT TRBJ2-3 TRBV7-2 NA NA
CAWNRDRTSATNEKLFF TGTGCCTGGAATAGGGACAGGACTAGTGCAACTAATGAAAAACTGTTTTTT TRBJ1-4 TRBV30 TRBD1 NA
CATQGRDRGDTEAFF TGTGCCACCCAAGGCCGGGACAGGGGGGACACTGAAGCTTTCTTT TRBJ1-1 TRBV10-3 TRBD1 once
CATSRDKGQPQHF TGTGCCACCAGCAGAGATAAGGGGCAGCCCCAGCATTTT TRBJ1-5 TRBV15 NA NA
CASSSSGQGAPEAFF TGTGCCAGTAGTTCCTCGGGACAGGGGGCCCCTGAAGCTTTCTTT TRBJ1-1 TRBV19 TRBD1 NA
CASGLTVNLTEAFF TGTGCTAGTGGTTTGACAGTTAACCTCACTGAAGCTTTCTTT TRBJ1-1 TRBV12-5 NA NA
CASSPRDTGANTEAFF TGTGCCAGCAGCCCGCGGGACACGGGGGCGAACACTGAAGCTTTCTTT TRBJ1-1 TRBV9 NA once
CASSLLAGGSGNTIYF TGTGCCAGCAGCTTGTTGGCCGGCGGATCTGGAAACACCATATATTTT TRBJ1-3 TRBV5-6 NA NA
CSVESGGLGETQYF TGCAGCGTTGAATCAGGGGGCTTAGGAGAGACCCAGTACTTC TRBJ2-5 TRBV29-1 TRBD1 NA
CASSLVRLGTYQETQYF TGCGCCAGCAGCTTGGTACGGTTGGGCACCTACCAAGAGACCCAGTACTTC TRBJ2-5 TRBV5-1 NA NA
CASSPGGDLNYGYTF TGTGCCAGCAGCCCCGGGGGGGATCTTAACTATGGCTACACCTTC TRBJ1-2 TRBV6-6 NA once
CASTDSSSGNTIYF TGTGCCAGCACCGACAGTAGCTCTGGAAACACCATATATTTT TRBJ1-3 TRBV6-5 NA NA
CASSFFPGTGIENEQFF TGTGCCAGCAGCTTCTTCCCCGGGACAGGGATCGAAAATGAGCAGTTCTTC TRBJ2-1 TRBV7-6 TRBD1 NA
CASSLRYSNQPQHF TGTGCCAGCAGTTTACGATATAGCAATCAGCCCCAGCATTTT TRBJ1-5 TRBV28 NA NA
CASSLQGDNYGYTF TGCGCCAGCAGCTTACAGGGGGATAACTATGGCTACACCTTC TRBJ1-2 TRBV5-1 TRBD1 NA
CASSLGPDQSPEAFF TGCGCCAGCAGCTTGGGTCCAGATCAAAGCCCTGAAGCTTTCTTT TRBJ1-1 TRBV5-1 NA once
CASSLYRQKGDRPYEQYF TGCGCCAGCAGCTTGTATAGGCAGAAGGGGGACAGGCCTTACGAGCAGTACTTC TRBJ2-7 TRBV5-1 TRBD1 NA
CASSEGPRGANVLTF TGTGCCAGCAGTGAGGGACCCCGCGGGGCCAACGTCCTGACTTTC TRBJ2-6 TRBV2 NA NA
CASSSSRGQGTGELFF TGTGCCAGCAGCTCGAGCCGGGGGCAAGGGACCGGGGAGCTGTTTTTT TRBJ2-2 TRBV5-4 NA NA